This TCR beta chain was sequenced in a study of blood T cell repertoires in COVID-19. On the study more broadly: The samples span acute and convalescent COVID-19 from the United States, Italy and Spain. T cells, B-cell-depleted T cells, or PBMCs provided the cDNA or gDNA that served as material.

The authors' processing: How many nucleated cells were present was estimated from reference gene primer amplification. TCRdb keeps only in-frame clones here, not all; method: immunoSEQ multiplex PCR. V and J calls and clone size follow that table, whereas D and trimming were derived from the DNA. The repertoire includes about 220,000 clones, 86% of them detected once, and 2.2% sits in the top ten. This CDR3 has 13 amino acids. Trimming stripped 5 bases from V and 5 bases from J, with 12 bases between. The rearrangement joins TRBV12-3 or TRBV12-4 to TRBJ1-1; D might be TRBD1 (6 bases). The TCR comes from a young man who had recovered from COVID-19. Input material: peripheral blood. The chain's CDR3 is CASSPKGGTEAFF. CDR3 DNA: TGTGCCAGCAGTCCCAAGGGGGGGACTGAAGCTTTCTTT.